One and the same sample provided the 19 T cell receptor beta chains below, sequenced in a study of beta chain features in type 1 diabetes. Of the isolated RNA, all was reverse transcribed, and so the sequenced material was expressed TCRB transcripts. The assay was immunoSEQ multiplex PCR, and TCRdb's table has in-frame clones only and misses some. The profile shows about 140,000 clones, less than 9% of them singletons. Sequencing was done on a sample of central memory CD4+ T cells from blood. The receptors derive from a woman in her 30s in good health.

This clone appeared many times. V is TRBV29-1 and J is TRBJ2-6; 10 bases are a match to TRBD1. The CDR3 runs 19 residues. Trimming at V came to 0 bases and at J to 0 bases, leaving 8 bases not matched to a gene. CDR1 is SQVTM, CDR2 ANQGSEA, per germline. The CDR3 protein is CSVEDLRDRGHSGANVLTF. The DNA for the CDR3 is TGCAGCGTTGAAGATCTCCGGGACAGGGGACACTCTGGGGCCAACGTCCTGACTTTC.

The chain recombines TRBV29-1 with TRBJ2-7; D remains ambiguous. The germline V gene has CDR1 SQVTM and CDR2 ANQGSEA. V dropped 7 bases and J dropped 4 bases, with 11 bases sitting between them. The CDR3 runs 11 residues. As DNA, the CDR3 is TGCAGCGGCCATTCCGGGTACGAGCAGTACTTC. Translation: CSGHSGYEQYF.

This clone was counted between two and nine times. The chain combines TRBV9 with TRBJ2-3; possible D gene TRBD1, 6 bases. Trimming shortened V by 6 bases and J by 4 bases, and 15 bases separated the two germline ends. CDR1 and CDR2 from the germline V gene are SGDLS and YYNGEE. The CDR3 consists of 14 residues. DNA for the CDR3: TGTGCCAGCACTCCAGGGGCGTTTCCAGATACGCAGTATTTT. It is translated as CASTPGAFPDTQYF.

This chain links TRBV6-6 with TRBJ1-1; D ambiguous. Germline V gene lookup returns CDR1 MNHNY and CDR2 SVGAGI (reference sequence). V lost 6 bases, J lost 1 base, and 3 bases lay in between. The CDR3 spans 11 residues. The CDR3 DNA sequence: TGTGCCAGCAGCCGGAACACTGAAGCTTTCTTT. Translated, it gives CASSRNTEAFF.

The V and J genes are TRBV5-4 and TRBJ2-3; weak D call: TRBD2 (6 bases). The germline CDR1 and CDR2 sequences are SGHNT and YYREEE (reference sequence). Trimming took off 0 bases at V and 1 base at J, with 9 bases between the two ends. CDR3 length: 15 residues. CDR3 region: CASSLGDFGTDTQYF. In DNA, the CDR3 is TGTGCCAGCAGCTTGGGGGACTTCGGCACAGATACGCAGTATTTT.

This clone was found a few times. This sequence joins TRBV11-1 and TRBJ2-7, with 8 bases aligning to TRBD2. The CDR3 contains 18 residues. The V gene end was trimmed by 5 bases and the J gene end by 1 base; junction bases not matched to a gene: 16. CDR1 is SGHAT, CDR2 FQDESV, per germline (reference sequence). For the CDR3, the DNA is TGTGCCAGCAGCAAGTACGCTAGCGGGTTAGGTGGATCCTACGAGCAGTACTTC. Translating it yields CASSKYASGLGGSYEQYF.

Concerning this clone itself: Other nucleotide sequences from this sample produce the same CDR3. The chain is built from TRBV7-2 and TRBJ2-5; D is undetermined. Germline V gives CDR1 SGHTA, CDR2 FQGNSA. The CDR3 extends over 12 amino acids. V was clipped by 3 bases and J by 2 bases, with 4 bases between them. Here the CDR3 DNA reads TGTGCCAGCAGCTTTAGACAAGAGACCCAGTACTTC. As protein: CASSFRQETQYF.

Only a few counts were recorded for this clone. This chain joins TRBV20-1 and TRBJ2-1, with D perhaps matching TRBD2 (5 bases). The CDR3 length is 11 residues. Trimming stripped 6 bases from V and 10 bases from J, with 13 bases between. CDR1 DFQATT and CDR2 SNEGSKA come from the germline V gene (reference sequence). The CDR3 nucleotides read TGCAGTGCCCCCAGCGGAGTAGAGCAGTTCTTC. Its translation: CSAPSGVEQFF.

This clone has just a few counts. V and J are TRBV11-3 and TRBJ2-1, with 8 bases fitting TRBD2. Germline assignment: CDR1 SGHNT and CDR2 YENEEA. The CDR3 runs to 15 residues. Unmatched junction bases numbered 6, after V lost 1 base and J lost 7 bases. CDR3 sequence: CASSLVAGFSNEQFF. CDR3 sequence (DNA): TGTGCCAGCAGCTTAGTAGCGGGGTTTAGTAATGAGCAGTTCTTC.

This clone has a handful of counts. This sequence joins TRBV29-1 and TRBJ2-3; D is possibly TRBD1 (6 bases). CDR1 is SQVTM, CDR2 ANQGSEA, per germline. The CDR3 is 12 amino acids. Trimming shortened V by 6 bases and J by 4 bases, and 11 bases separated the two germline ends. This chain's CDR3 is CSVSDRPDTQYF. CDR3 coding DNA: TGCAGCGTATCAGACAGGCCAGATACGCAGTATTTT.

This clone occurred many times. The chain links TRBV14 to TRBJ2-5; 7 bases are shared with TRBD1. This CDR3 has 15 residues. V shed 4 bases and J 4 bases; nucleotides not matched to a gene: 9. The germline CDR1 and CDR2 sequences are SGHDN and FVKESK. The CDR3 protein is CASSLPHPGGETQYF. In DNA form, the CDR3 reads TGTGCCAGCAGCCTGCCCCACCCAGGGGGAGAGACCCAGTACTTC.

The rearrangement uses TRBV21-1 and TRBJ1-6; TRBD1, the D gene given by the table, was not confirmed from the DNA. TRBV21-1 is given as a pseudogene. The CDR3 loop spans 13 amino acids. CDR3 protein: CASSNDRVPPLHF. DNA of the CDR3: TGTGCCAGCAGCAATGACAGGGTTCCACCCCTCCACTTT.

The rearrangement links TRBV7-8 to TRBJ2-3, with TRBD2 matching 8 bases. CDR1 and CDR2 (germline): SGHVS, FQNEAQ. V was clipped by 1 base and J by 2 bases; unmatched bases: 11. CDR3 length: 18 amino acids. The CDR3, as DNA: TGTGCCAGCAGCTTAGGGGGGTCTAGCGGGCCATACACAGATACGCAGTATTTT. Protein: CASSLGGSSGPYTDTQYF.

In its sample, this clone was seen a few times. The chain has TRBV7-9 and TRBJ2-7, with 9 bases fitting TRBD1. The V gene's germline CDR1 is SEHNR and CDR2 FQNEAQ (reference sequence). The ends lost 5 bases at V and 3 bases at J; junction bases unmatched: 5. The length of the CDR3 is 14 residues. DNA for the CDR3: TGTGCCAGCAGCGTTGGGACAGGGCTCTACGAGCAGTACTTC. Translated, it gives CASSVGTGLYEQYF.

This clone has just a few counts. The rearrangement uses TRBV2 and TRBJ2-1; tentatively, D is TRBD2 (6 bases). V was trimmed by 5 bases and J by 1 base, leaving 15 bases between them. The CDR3 runs to 16 residues. The germline V gene has CDR1 SNHLY and CDR2 FYNNEI. The CDR3 is CASSRRLARSYNEQFF. CDR3 DNA: TGTGCCAGCAGTAGGCGGCTAGCGAGGTCCTACAATGAGCAGTTCTTC. The full variable domain, completed using reference TRBV2 and TRBJ2-1, is EPEVTQTPSHQVTQMGQEVILRCVPISNHLYFYWYRQILGQKVEFLVSFYNNEISEKSEIFDDQFSVERPDGSNFTLKIRSTKLEDSAMYFCASSRRLARSYNEQFFGPGTRLTVL.

This clone was detected only a few times. This sequence joins TRBV2 and TRBJ2-3, with D possibly matching TRBD2 (5 bases). This CDR3 has 12 residues. The germline V and J ends were trimmed by 6 bases and 6 bases, with 10 bases remaining between them. The germline gives CDR1 SNHLY, CDR2 FYNNEI. For the CDR3, the DNA is TGTGCCAGCAGCGCTGGCGGGGATACGCAGTATTTT. It translates to CASSAGGDTQYF.

J is TRBJ2-7 and V is TRBV28, with 7 bases that match TRBD2. V shed 8 bases, J shed 7 bases, and the junction held 14 bases outside the gene matches. Per germline, CDR1 MDHEN and CDR2 SYDVKM. This CDR3 contains 14 residues. The CDR3 region is CASGGDRGVREQYF. CDR3 bases: TGTGCCAGCGGGGGGGACCGGGGTGTGCGGGAGCAGTACTTC.

This CDR3 is CASSPPGLEGGEQYF. The CDR3 region has the DNA TGTGCCAGCAGCCCCCCGGGACTAGAAGGAGGCGAGCAGTACTTC. The chain is built from TRBV9 and TRBJ2-7, with TRBD2 matching 8 bases. The ends lost 4 bases at V and 6 bases at J; junction bases unmatched: 12. The CDR3 spans 15 residues. Germline assignment: CDR1 SGDLS and CDR2 YYNGEE.

This clone has at least ten counts. Other DNA sequences in the sample encode the same CDR3. The gene calls are TRBV5-1 and TRBJ2-1, with D unresolved. The V gene lost 0 bases and the J gene lost 0 bases, with 7 bases spanning the gap. Germline CDR1 SGHRS, CDR2 YFSETQ. CDR3 length equals 15 residues. Here the CDR3 reads CASSLAGSSYNEQFF. CDR3 sequence (DNA): TGCGCCAGCAGCTTGGCTGGTAGCTCCTACAATGAGCAGTTCTTC.